A single sample is the source of the 23 T cell receptor beta chains below, sequenced in a study of T cell responses to AZD1222 COVID-19 vaccine. Using immunoSEQ multiplex PCR, the repertoire was profiled, and TCRdb retains in-frame clones only, with some absent. The sample includes tens of thousands of clones, more than 60% of them seen just once. The sequences come from peripheral blood, collected on day 0 of MenACWY control vaccination. The receptors were gathered from an adult in good health.

The genes are TRBV6-5 and TRBJ2-1; D call uncertain. This CDR3 contains 13 residues. CDR1 is MNHEY, CDR2 SVGAGI, per germline. Trimming pared 0 bases from V and 7 bases from J, leaving 7 bases between. This CDR3 is CASSYSTTNEQFF. The CDR3 DNA is TGTGCCAGCAGTTACTCGACCACGAATGAGCAGTTCTTC.

The J gene is TRBJ2-3, the V gene TRBV29-1; no clear D. CDR1 and CDR2 (germline): SQVTM, ANQGSEA. V was cut by 4 bases and J by 2 bases, with 10 bases left in between. The CDR3 sequence is 13 residues long. The CDR3 protein is CSVVNGPTDTQYF. DNA for the CDR3: TGCAGCGTTGTTAATGGCCCCACAGATACGCAGTATTTT.

V is TRBV18 and J is TRBJ1-1, with 7 bases identical to TRBD1. Losses at the gene ends were 4 bases for V and 4 bases for J; bases not matched to a gene: 6. The CDR3 runs 14 residues. Germline V gene sequence: CDR1 KGHSH, CDR2 LQKENI. The CDR3 nucleotides read TGTGCCAGCTCACGGACGACAGGGTCCACTGAAGCTTTCTTT. This encodes CASSRTTGSTEAFF.

V and J are TRBV19 and TRBJ1-2, with TRBD1 matching over 7 bases. J gave up 0 bases and V 1 base, and 5 bases lay outside the gene matches. CDR1 and CDR2 (germline): LNHDA, SQIVND (reference sequence). The CDR3 is 16 amino acids. In nucleotides, the CDR3 is TGTGCCAGTAGTATAGCCGGGACAGACCCTAACTATGGCTACACCTTC. Translated, it gives CASSIAGTDPNYGYTF. The complete variable domain, with remaining parts taken from reference TRBV19 and TRBJ1-2, reads DGGITQSPKYLFRKEGQNVTLSCEQNLNHDAMYWYRQDPGQGLRLIYYSQIVNDFQKGDIAEGYSVSREKKESFPLTVTSAQKNPTAFYLCASSIAGTDPNYGYTFGSGTRLTVV.

This chain joins TRBV29-1 and TRBJ2-7; D possibly corresponds to TRBD1 (6 bases). The CDR3 covers 14 residues. CDR1 SQVTM and CDR2 ANQGSEA come from the germline V gene. V was cut by 2 bases and J by 4 bases, with 15 bases left in between. The CDR3 loop is CSVESGQRVYEQYF. In DNA form, the CDR3 reads TGCAGCGTTGAATCAGGACAGAGGGTATACGAGCAGTACTTC.

This chain joins TRBV27 and TRBJ2-5, with TRBD2 identical over 9 bases. With V trimmed by 6 bases and J by 1 base, 6 bases remained unmatched. CDR3 length: 15 amino acids. Germline V gene data show CDR1 as MNHEY and CDR2 as SMNVEV (reference sequence). CDR3 in amino acids: CASRIRLAAQETQYF. The CDR3 coding sequence is TGTGCCAGCAGGATACGACTAGCGGCCCAAGAGACCCAGTACTTC.

This clone was observed a single time. The chain joins TRBV5-1 to TRBJ1-1; TRBD1 agrees at 9 bases. The CDR3 is 14 amino acids. The V gene's germline CDR1 is SGHRS and CDR2 YFSETQ. The V segment lost 3 bases and the J segment 3 bases; nucleotides outside the gene matches: 3. The CDR3 nucleotides read TGCGCCAGCAGCTCGGGACAGGGCGACACTGAAGCTTTCTTT. Translating gives CASSSGQGDTEAFF.

This clone appeared a single time. This rearrangement joins TRBV14 to TRBJ2-3, with D perhaps given as TRBD1 or TRBD2 (5 bases each). V shed 0 bases and J shed 0 bases, with 13 bases lying between them. This CDR3 region has 17 residues. The V gene's germline CDR1 is SGHDN and CDR2 FVKESK. The DNA of the CDR3 is TGTGCCAGCAGCCAAGATCCGGGGCTCTGGAGCACAGATACGCAGTATTTT. Amino acid sequence: CASSQDPGLWSTDTQYF. Combining the CDR3 with reference TRBV14 and TRBJ2-3 gives the whole variable domain EAGVTQFPSHSVIEKGQTVTLRCDPISGHDNLYWYRRVMGKEIKFLLHFVKESKQDESGMPNNRFLAERTGGTYSTLKVQPAELEDSGVYFCASSQDPGLWSTDTQYFGPGTRLTVL.

This clone occurred a few times. The V call is TRBV11-2, the J call TRBJ1-6, with TRBD1 matching 9 bases. V trimming: 9 bases; J trimming: 7 bases; junction bases outside the gene matches: 10. Per the germline V gene, CDR1 is SGHAT and CDR2 is FQNNGV. This CDR3 spans 15 amino acids. CDR3 residues: CASQQGAVVNSPLHF. The CDR3, as DNA: TGTGCCAGTCAACAGGGGGCTGTGGTAAATTCACCCCTCCACTTT.

The genes are TRBV6-5 and TRBJ2-7; 10 nucleotides align to TRBD2. The CDR3 loop spans 12 amino acids. Germline assignment: CDR1 MNHEY and CDR2 SVGAGI. Written as DNA, the CDR3 is TGTGCCAGCAGTCAGCTAGCGGGGGAGCTCCACGTC. It yields the protein CASSQLAGELHV.

J is TRBJ1-2 and V is TRBV10-3, with D tentatively TRBD1 (5 bases). The germline V gene encodes CDR1 ENHRY and CDR2 SYGVKD. V was clipped by 10 bases and J by 4 bases, with 22 bases between them. The CDR3 runs 15 residues. DNA of the CDR3: TGTGCCACGGCCTCGACAGCTCCTTTGATCTATGGCTACACCTTC. As protein: CATASTAPLIYGYTF.

The V and J genes are TRBV10-3 and TRBJ2-1; D might be TRBD2 (5 bases). With 6 bases removed from V and 0 bases from J, the gap between germline ends came to 6 bases. Per the germline V gene, CDR1 is ENHRY and CDR2 is SYGVKD. There are 13 residues in the CDR3. The CDR3 loop is CAIREASYNEQFF. CDR3 in DNA: TGTGCCATCAGGGAGGCCTCCTACAATGAGCAGTTCTTC.

This clone has a handful of counts. This chain joins TRBV24-1 and TRBJ1-1; a weak D match, TRBD1 (5 bases). The V end was cut by 12 bases, the J end by 3 bases, with 13 bases between. The CDR3 sequence is 12 residues long. The germline CDR1 and CDR2 sequences are KGHDR and SFDVKD. The CDR3 DNA is TGTGCCGCCCGAGGGGTTCACACTGAAGCTTTCTTT. Translated: CAARGVHTEAFF.

The chain has TRBV7-6 and TRBJ2-2; the D gene could be TRBD1 or TRBD2 (5 bases each). Trimming took 6 bases from V and 1 from J, leaving 12 bases between them. The germline CDR1 and CDR2 sequences are SGHVS and FNYEAQ. There are 15 residues in the CDR3. In DNA, the CDR3 is TGTGCCAGCAGTCGAGGGGTAGGGAACACCGGGGAGCTGTTTTTT. It translates to CASSRGVGNTGELFF.

This clone was observed a handful of times. The J gene is TRBJ1-1, the V gene TRBV7-9; 8 positions agree with TRBD1. V shed 5 bases and J 2 bases; nucleotides not matched to a gene: 4. This CDR3 region has 14 residues. The V gene's germline CDR1 is SEHNR and CDR2 FQNEAQ (reference sequence). In nucleotides, the CDR3 is TGTGCCAGCAGCCCGACAGGGGTCAACACTGAAGCTTTCTTT. Translation: CASSPTGVNTEAFF.

J is TRBJ1-5 and V is TRBV29-1; D gene ambiguous. Germline V gene data show CDR1 as SQVTM and CDR2 as ANQGSEA. The CDR3 length is 12 residues. V was pared by 7 bases and J by 3 bases, with 10 bases between. The DNA of the CDR3 is TGCAGCGCGATGGCAGCCAATCAGCCCCAGCATTTT. Its translation: CSAMAANQPQHF.

This clone has just one count. The rearrangement uses TRBV6-5 and TRBJ1-2, with no clear D. CDR3 length equals 13 residues. V was shortened by 8 bases and J by 8 bases, with 18 bases between the two germline ends. Looked up from germline, CDR1 is MNHEY and CDR2 is SVGAGI. As DNA, the CDR3 is TGTGCCAGCGATCGACGCGCCGGGAGCGGCTACACCTTC. Residues: CASDRRAGSGYTF.

The chain couples TRBV12-1 to TRBJ1-2; whether TRBD1, the table's D call, matches the DNA was not checked. TRBV12-1 is a pseudogene segment. The CDR3 has 19 residues. CDR3 amino acids: CASSHSGTGGARRPYGYTF. The CDR3 region has the DNA TGTGCCAGCAGCCACTCCGGGACAGGGGGCGCCCGTCGCCCTTATGGCTACACCTTC.

The chain combines TRBV27 with TRBJ2-2; D not certain. The CDR3 runs 15 residues. Germline V lookup: CDR1 MNHEY, CDR2 SMNVEV (reference sequence). V was trimmed by 5 bases and J by 2 bases, leaving 12 bases between them. The CDR3 region is CASSGYSDNTGELFF. CDR3 in DNA: TGTGCCAGCAGTGGGTACAGCGATAACACCGGGGAGCTGTTTTTT.

This sequence joins TRBV7-6 and TRBJ2-3; tentatively, D is TRBD1 (5 bases). From germline, CDR1 is SGHVS and CDR2 FNYEAQ. This CDR3 contains 16 residues. The V end was cut by 5 bases, the J end by 6 bases, with 21 bases between. CDR3 residues: CASSPRPRDPRDTQYF. Written as DNA, the CDR3 is TGTGCCAGCAGCCCCAGGCCCAGGGATCCTCGGGATACGCAGTATTTT. Based on the CDR3 plus reference TRBV7-6 and TRBJ2-3, the full variable domain is GAGVSQSPRYKVTKRGQDVALRCDPISGHVSLYWYRQALGQGPEFLTYFNYEAQQDKSGLPNDRFSAERPEGSISTLTIQRTEQRDSAMYRCASSPRPRDPRDTQYFGPGTRLTVL.

The DNA for the CDR3 is TGCAGCGTGATAGGCGGGACTGAAGCTTTCTTT. As protein: CSVIGGTEAFF. V gene TRBV29-1 combines with J gene TRBJ1-1, with unresolved D. Trimming took off 6 bases at V and 5 bases at J, with 10 bases between the two ends. The CDR3 is made up of 11 amino acids. Germline assignment: CDR1 SQVTM and CDR2 ANQGSEA.

The rearrangement uses TRBV7-2 and TRBJ1-2, with D possibly TRBD1 on 5 matching bases. The CDR3 consists of 17 residues. V lost 4 bases, J lost 1 base, and 19 bases lay in between. Germline values: CDR1 SGHTA, CDR2 FQGNSA. The CDR3 here is CASSSRGRRLGNYGYTF. The CDR3 DNA follows: TGTGCCAGCAGCTCCCGGGGGAGGAGGTTGGGTAACTATGGCTACACCTTC.

This clone has just a few counts. This chain joins TRBV21-1 and TRBJ2-7; the DNA was not compared with TRBD1, the D call given in the table. TRBV21-1 is a known pseudogene. The CDR3 is 16 residues long. The CDR3 reads CASSTRRTGQSYEQYF. The CDR3 DNA follows: TGTGCCAGCAGCACCCGTCGGACAGGGCAATCCTACGAGCAGTACTTC.